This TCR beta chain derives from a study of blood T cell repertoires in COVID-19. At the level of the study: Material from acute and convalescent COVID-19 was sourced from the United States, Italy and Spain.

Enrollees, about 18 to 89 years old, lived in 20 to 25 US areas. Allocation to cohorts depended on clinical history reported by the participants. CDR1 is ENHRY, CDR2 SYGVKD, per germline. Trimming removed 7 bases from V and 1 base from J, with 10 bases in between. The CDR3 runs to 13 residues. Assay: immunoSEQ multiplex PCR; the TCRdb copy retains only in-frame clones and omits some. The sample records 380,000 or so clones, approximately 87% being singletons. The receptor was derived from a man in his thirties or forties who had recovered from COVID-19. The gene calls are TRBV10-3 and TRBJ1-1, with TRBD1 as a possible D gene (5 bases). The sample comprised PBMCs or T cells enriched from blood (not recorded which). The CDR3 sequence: CAIMDKTNTEAFF. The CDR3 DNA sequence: TGTGCCATCATGGACAAGACGAACACTGAAGCTTTCTTT.